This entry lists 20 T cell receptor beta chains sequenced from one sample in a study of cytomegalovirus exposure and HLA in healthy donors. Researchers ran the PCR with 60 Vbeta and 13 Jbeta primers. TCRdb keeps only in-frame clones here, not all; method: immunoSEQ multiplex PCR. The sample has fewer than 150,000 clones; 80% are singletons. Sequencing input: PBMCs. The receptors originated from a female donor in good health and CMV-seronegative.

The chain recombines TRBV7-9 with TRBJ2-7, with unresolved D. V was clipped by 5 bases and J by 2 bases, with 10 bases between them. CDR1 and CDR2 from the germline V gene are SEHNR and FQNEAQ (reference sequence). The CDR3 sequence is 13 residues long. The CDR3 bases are TGTGCCAGCAGCCCCCCGCGGACCTACGAGCAGTACTTC. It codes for CASSPPRTYEQYF.

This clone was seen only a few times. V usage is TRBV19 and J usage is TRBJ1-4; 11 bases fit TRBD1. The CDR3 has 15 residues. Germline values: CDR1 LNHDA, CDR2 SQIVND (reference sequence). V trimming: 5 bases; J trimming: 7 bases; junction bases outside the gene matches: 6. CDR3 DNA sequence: TGTGCCAGTAGTGGACAGGGGGCGAAGGGTGAAAAACTGTTTTTT. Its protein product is CASSGQGAKGEKLFF.

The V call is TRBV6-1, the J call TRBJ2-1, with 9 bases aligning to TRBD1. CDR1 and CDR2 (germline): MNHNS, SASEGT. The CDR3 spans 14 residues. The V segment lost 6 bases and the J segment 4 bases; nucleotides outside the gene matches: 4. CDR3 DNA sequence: TGTGCCAGCAGGACAGGGGGTGGGTACAATGAGCAGTTCTTC. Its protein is CASRTGGGYNEQFF.

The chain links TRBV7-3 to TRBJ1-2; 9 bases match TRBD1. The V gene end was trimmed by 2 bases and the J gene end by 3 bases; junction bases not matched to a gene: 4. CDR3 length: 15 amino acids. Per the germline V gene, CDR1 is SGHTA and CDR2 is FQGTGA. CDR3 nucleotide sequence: TGTGCCAGCAGCTTAGGGACAGGGTACGACTATGGCTACACCTTC. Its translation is CASSLGTGYDYGYTF.

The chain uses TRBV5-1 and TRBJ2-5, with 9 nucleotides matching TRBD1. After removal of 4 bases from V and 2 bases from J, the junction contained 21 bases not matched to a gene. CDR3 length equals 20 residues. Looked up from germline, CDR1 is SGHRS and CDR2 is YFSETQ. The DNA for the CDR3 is TGCGCCAGCAGCATCAAATTCCGGACAGGGGAAAGTGGATTTCAAGAGACCCAGTACTTC. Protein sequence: CASSIKFRTGESGFQETQYF.

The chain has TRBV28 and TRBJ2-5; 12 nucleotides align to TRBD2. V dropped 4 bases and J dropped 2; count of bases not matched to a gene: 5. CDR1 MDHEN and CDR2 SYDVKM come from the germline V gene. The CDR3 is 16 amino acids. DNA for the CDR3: TGTGCCAGCAGTTCCTGGACTAGCGGGACGCAAGAGACCCAGTACTTC. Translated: CASSSWTSGTQETQYF.

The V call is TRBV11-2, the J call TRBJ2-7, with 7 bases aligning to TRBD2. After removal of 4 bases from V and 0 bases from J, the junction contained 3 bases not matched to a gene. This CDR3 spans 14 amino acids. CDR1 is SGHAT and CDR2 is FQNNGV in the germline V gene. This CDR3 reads CASSWGGSSYEQYF. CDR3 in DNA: TGTGCCAGCAGCTGGGGGGGGTCCTCCTACGAGCAGTACTTC.

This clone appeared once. In DNA form, the CDR3 reads TGTGCCAGCAGCTACCTCGGGGGCGGGAGGGCCTACAATGAGCAGTTCTTC. The encoded protein is CASSYLGGGRAYNEQFF. The chain joins TRBV5-4 to TRBJ2-1; TRBD2 matches 9 bases. CDR3 length equals 17 residues. Per germline, CDR1 SGHNT and CDR2 YYREEE (reference sequence). Losses at the gene ends were 3 bases for V and 2 bases for J; bases not matched to a gene: 9.

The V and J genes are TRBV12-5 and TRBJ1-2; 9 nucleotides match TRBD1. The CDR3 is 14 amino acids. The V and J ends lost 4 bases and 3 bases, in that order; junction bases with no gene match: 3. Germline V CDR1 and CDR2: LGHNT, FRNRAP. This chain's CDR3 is CASGWGDRDYGYTF. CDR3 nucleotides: TGTGCTAGTGGTTGGGGGGACAGGGACTATGGCTACACCTTC.

This CDR3 reads CASSGGTETYEQYF. The CDR3 DNA follows: TGTGCCAGCAGTGGGGGGACAGAGACCTACGAGCAGTACTTC. The chain couples TRBV6-1 to TRBJ2-7, with 7 bases identical to TRBD1. Germline CDR1 and CDR2: MNHNS and SASEGT. After removal of 4 bases from V and 2 bases from J, the junction contained 5 bases not matched to a gene. This CDR3 region has 14 residues.

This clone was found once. The CDR3 bases are TGTGCCAGAAGCTTTTTTGTTCGGACTAGGACCTACAATGAGCAGTTCTTC. It codes for CARSFFVRTRTYNEQFF. The chain employs TRBV5-3 and TRBJ2-1; 7 bases map to TRBD2. TRBV5-3 falls under the ORF class, with uncertain function. V dropped 2 bases and J dropped 2; count of bases not matched to a gene: 10. The CDR3 consists of 17 residues.

The CDR3 loop reads CASSWGSGSYDEQYF. The CDR3 DNA sequence: TGTGCCAGCAGCTGGGGTAGCGGGAGCTACGACGAGCAGTACTTC. This chain uses TRBV5-8 with TRBJ2-7; TRBD2 matches at 9 bases. The V segment lost 3 bases and the J segment 5 bases; nucleotides outside the gene matches: 9. This CDR3 has 15 amino acids. Germline V gene lookup returns CDR1 SGHTS and CDR2 YDEGEE.

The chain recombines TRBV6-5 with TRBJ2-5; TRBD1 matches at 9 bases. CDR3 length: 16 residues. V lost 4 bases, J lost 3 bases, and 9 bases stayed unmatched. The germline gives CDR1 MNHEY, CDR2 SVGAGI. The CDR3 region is CASSFASGTGKETQYF. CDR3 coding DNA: TGTGCCAGCAGTTTCGCTTCCGGGACAGGGAAAGAGACCCAGTACTTC.

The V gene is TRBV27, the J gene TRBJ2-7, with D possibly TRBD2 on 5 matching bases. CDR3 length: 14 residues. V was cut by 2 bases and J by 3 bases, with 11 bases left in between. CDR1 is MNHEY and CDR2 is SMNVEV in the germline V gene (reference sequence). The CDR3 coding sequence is TGTGCCAGCAGTTTAGCGGGCGGATACTACGAGCAGTACTTC. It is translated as CASSLAGGYYEQYF.

Here the CDR3 DNA reads TGTGCCAGTAGTATGAACGGCGGGGAGACCCAGTACTTC. Translating it yields CASSMNGGETQYF. The V and J genes are TRBV19 and TRBJ2-5; D is possibly TRBD2 (5 bases). This CDR3 has 13 amino acids. CDR1 LNHDA and CDR2 SQIVND come from the germline V gene (reference sequence). V lost 3 bases and J lost 5, with 10 bases in between.

CDR3 region: CASSKAASYNEQFF. DNA for the CDR3: TGCGCCAGCAGCAAGGCGGCCTCCTACAATGAGCAGTTCTTC. This chain joins TRBV5-1 and TRBJ2-1, with D uncertain. The length of the CDR3 is 14 residues. The V and J ends lost 4 bases and 0 bases respectively, with 8 bases between them. Germline V gene data show CDR1 as SGHRS and CDR2 as YFSETQ.

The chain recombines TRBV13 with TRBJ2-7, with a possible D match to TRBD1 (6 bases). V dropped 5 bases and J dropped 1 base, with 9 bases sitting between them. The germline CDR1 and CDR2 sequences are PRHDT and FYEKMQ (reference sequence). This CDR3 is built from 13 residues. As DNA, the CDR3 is TGTGCCAGCAGCCCGGACAGTTCCTACGAGCAGTACTTC. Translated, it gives CASSPDSSYEQYF.

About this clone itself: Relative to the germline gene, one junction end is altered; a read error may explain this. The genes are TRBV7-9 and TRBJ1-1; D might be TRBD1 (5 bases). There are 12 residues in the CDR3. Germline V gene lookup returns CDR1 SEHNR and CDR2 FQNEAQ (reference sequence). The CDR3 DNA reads TGTTCCAGCAGCCTTGAAGACAGCGAAGCTTTCTTT. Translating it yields CSSSLEDSEAFF.

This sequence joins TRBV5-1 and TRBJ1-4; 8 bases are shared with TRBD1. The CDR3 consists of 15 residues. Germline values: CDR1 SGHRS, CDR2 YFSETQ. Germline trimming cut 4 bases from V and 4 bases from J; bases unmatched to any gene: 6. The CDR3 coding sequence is TGCGCCAGCAGCCCCCAGGGACAGGATAATGAAAAACTGTTTTTT. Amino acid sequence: CASSPQGQDNEKLFF.

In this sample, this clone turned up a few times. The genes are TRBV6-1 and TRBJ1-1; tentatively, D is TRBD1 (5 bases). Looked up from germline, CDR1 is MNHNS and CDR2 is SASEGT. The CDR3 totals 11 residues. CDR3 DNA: TGTGGTCTCGGTTGGGGCGCTGAAGCTTTCTTT. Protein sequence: CGLGWGAEAFF.